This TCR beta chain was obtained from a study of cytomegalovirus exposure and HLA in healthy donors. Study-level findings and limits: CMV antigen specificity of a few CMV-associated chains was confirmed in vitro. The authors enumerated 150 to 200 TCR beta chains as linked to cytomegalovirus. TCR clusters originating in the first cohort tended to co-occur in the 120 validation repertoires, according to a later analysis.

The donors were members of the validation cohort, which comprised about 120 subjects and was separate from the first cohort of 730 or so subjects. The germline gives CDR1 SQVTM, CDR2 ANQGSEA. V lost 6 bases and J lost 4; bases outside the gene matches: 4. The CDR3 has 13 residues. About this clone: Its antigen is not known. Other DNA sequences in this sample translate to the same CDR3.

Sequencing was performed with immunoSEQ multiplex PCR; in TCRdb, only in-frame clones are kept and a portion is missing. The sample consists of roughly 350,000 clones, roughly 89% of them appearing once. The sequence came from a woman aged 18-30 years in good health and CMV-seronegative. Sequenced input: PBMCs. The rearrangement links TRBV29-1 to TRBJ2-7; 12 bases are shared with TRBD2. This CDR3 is CSVAGTSGYEQYF. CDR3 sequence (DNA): TGCAGCGTGGCCGGGACTAGCGGGTACGAGCAGTACTTC.